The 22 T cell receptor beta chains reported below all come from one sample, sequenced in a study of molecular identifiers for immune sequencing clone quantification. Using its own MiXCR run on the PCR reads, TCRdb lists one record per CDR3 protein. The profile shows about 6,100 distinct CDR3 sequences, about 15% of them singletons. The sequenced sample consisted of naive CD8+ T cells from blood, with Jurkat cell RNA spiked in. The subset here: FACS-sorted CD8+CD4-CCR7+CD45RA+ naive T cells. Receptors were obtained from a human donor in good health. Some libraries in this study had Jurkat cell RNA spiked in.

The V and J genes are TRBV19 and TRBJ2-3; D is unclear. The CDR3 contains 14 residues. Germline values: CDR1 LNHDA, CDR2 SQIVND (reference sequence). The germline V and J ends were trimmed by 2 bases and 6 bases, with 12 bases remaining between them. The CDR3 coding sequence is TGTGCCAGTAGTATACGACAAAGCGTGGATACGCAGTATTTT. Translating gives CASSIRQSVDTQYF.

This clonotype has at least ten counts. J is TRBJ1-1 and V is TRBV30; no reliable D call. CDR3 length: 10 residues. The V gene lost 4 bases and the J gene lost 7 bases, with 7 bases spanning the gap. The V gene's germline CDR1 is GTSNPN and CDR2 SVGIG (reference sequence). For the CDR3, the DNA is TGTGCCTGGACCCCACTTGAAGCTTTCTTT. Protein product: CAWTPLEAFF.

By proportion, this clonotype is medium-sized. The chain's CDR3 is CASSQEQAYEQYF. CDR3 DNA sequence: TGTGCCAGCAGCCAGGAACAAGCTTACGAGCAGTACTTC. The chain combines TRBV3-1 with TRBJ2-7, with D uncertain. The germline V gene has CDR1 LGHDT and CDR2 YNNKEL (reference sequence). CDR3 length: 13 residues. Between the trimmed V and J ends, which lost 3 bases and 4 bases, there was a span of 10 bases.

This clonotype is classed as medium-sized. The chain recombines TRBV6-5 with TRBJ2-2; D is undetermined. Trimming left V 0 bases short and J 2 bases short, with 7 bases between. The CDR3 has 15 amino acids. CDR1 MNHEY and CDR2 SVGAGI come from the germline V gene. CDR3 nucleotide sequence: TGTGCCAGCAGTTACTCAGGGTTCAACACCGGGGAGCTGTTTTTT. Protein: CASSYSGFNTGELFF.

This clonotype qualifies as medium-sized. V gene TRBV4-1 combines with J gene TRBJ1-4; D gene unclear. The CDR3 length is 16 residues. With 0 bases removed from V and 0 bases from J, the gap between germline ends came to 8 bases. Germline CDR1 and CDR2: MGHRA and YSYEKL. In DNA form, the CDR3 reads TGCGCCAGCAGCCAAGATATTGCTGCAACTAATGAAAAACTGTTTTTT. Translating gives CASSQDIAATNEKLFF.

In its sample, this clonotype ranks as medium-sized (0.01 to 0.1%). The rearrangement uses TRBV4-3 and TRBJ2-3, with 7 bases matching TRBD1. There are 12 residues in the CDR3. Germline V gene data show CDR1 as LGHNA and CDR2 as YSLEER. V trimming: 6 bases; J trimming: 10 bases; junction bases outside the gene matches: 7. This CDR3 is CASRGDSDSQYF. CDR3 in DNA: TGCGCCAGCAGGGGGGACAGCGATTCGCAGTATTTT.

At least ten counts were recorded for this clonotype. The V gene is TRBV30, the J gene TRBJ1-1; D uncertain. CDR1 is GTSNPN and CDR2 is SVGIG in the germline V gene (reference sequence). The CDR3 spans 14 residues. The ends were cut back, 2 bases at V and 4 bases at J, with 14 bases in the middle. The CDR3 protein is CAWSSVVLSTEAFF. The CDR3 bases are TGTGCCTGGAGTAGTGTGGTTCTTAGCACTGAAGCTTTCTTT.

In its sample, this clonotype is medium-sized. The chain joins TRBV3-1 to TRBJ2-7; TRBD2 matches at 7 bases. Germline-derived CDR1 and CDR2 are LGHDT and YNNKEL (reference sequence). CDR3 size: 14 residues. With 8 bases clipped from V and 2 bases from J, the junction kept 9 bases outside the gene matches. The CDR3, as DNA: TGTGCCAGCTCTGAGGAGGCGGGGGCCTACGAGCAGTACTTC. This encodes CASSEEAGAYEQYF.

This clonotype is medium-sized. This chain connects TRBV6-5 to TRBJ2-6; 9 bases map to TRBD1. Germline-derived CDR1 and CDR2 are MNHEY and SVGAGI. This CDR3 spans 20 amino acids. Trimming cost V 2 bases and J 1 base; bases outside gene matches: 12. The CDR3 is CASSYPDRGYLVSGANVLTF. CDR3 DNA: TGTGCCAGCAGTTACCCGGACAGGGGCTACCTAGTATCTGGGGCCAACGTCCTGACTTTC.

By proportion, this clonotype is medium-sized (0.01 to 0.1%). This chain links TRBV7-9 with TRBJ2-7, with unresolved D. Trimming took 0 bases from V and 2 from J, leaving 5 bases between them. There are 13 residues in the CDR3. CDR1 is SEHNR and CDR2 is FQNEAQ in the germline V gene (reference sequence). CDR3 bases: TGTGCCAGCAGCTTAGCACAGACCTACGAGCAGTACTTC. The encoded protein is CASSLAQTYEQYF.

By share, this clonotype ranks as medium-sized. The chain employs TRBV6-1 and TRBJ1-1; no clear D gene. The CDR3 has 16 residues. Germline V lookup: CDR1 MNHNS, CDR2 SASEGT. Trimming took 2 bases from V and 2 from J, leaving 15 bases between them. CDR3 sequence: CASSEYSRVYNTEAFF. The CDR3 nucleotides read TGTGCCAGCAGTGAATATTCTAGGGTTTATAACACTGAAGCTTTCTTT.

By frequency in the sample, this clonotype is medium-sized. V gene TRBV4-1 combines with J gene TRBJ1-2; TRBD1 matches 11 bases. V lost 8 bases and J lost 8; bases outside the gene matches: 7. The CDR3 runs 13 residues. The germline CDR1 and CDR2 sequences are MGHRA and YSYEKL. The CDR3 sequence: CASSGQGVDGYTF. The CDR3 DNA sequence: TGCGCCAGCTCGGGACAGGGGGTTGACGGCTACACCTTC.

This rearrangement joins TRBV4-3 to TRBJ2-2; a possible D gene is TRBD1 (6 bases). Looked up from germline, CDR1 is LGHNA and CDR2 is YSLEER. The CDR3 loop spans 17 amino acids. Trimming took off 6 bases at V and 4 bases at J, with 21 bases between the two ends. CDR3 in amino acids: CASRQDPTGSVTGELFF. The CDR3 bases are TGCGCCAGCAGACAGGATCCCACAGGGTCGGTCACCGGGGAGCTGTTTTTT.

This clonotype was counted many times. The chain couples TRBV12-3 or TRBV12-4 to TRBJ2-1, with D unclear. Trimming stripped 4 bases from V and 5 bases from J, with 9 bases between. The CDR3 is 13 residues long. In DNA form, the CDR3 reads TGTGCCAGCAGTTCCCACCTGGACAATGAGCAGTTCTTC. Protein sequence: CASSSHLDNEQFF.

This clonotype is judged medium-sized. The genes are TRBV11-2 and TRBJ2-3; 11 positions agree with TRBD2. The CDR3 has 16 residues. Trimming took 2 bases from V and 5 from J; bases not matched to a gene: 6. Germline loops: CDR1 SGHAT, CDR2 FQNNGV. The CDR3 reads CASSLIAGGVEDTQYF. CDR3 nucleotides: TGTGCCAGCAGCTTAATAGCGGGAGGGGTTGAAGATACGCAGTATTTT.

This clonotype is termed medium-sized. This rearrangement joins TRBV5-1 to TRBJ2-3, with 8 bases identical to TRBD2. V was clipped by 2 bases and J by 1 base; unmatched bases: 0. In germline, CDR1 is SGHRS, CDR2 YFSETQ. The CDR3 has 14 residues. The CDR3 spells CASSLAGGTDTQYF. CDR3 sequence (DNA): TGCGCCAGCAGCTTAGCGGGAGGCACAGATACGCAGTATTTT.

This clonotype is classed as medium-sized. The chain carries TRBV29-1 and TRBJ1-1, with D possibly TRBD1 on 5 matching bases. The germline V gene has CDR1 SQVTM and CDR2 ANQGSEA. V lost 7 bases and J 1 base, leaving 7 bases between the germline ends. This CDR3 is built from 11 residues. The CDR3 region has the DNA TGCAGCGGGCAGGGGAACACTGAAGCTTTCTTT. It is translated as CSGQGNTEAFF.

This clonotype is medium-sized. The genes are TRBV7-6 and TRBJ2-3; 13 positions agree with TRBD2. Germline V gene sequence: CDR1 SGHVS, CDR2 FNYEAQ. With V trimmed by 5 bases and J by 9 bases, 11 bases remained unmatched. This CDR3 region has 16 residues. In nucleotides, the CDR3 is TGTGCCAGCAGCGCAATACTAGCGGGAGGGTTCGGGACGCAGTATTTT. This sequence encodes CASSAILAGGFGTQYF.

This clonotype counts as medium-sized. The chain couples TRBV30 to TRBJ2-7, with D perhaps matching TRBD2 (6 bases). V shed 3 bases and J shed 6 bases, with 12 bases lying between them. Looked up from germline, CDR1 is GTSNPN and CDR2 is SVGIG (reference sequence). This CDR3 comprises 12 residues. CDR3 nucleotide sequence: TGTGCCTGGAGCCCGGCCGGGGGCGAGCAGTACTTC. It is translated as CAWSPAGGEQYF.

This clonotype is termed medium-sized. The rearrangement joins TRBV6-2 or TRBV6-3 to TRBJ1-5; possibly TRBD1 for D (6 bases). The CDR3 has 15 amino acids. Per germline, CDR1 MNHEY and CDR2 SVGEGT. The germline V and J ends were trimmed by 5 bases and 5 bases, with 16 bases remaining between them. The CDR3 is CASSQLGGADQPQHF. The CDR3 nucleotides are TGTGCCAGCAGTCAGTTGGGGGGGGCGGATCAGCCCCAGCATTTT.

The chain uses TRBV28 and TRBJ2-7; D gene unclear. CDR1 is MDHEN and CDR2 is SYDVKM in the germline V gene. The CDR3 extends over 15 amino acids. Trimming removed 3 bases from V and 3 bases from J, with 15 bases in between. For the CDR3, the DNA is TGTGCCAGCAGTTTTCGGCGTTCCATCAACTACGAGCAGTACTTC. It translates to CASSFRRSINYEQYF.

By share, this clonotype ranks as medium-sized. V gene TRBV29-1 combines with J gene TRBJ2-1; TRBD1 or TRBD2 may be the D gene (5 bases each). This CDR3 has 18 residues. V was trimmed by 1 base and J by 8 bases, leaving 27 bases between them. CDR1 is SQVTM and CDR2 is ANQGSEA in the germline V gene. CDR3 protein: CSVEGYGTETLLIDEQFF. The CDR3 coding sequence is TGCAGCGTTGAAGGTTACGGGACCGAAACCTTACTGATCGATGAGCAGTTCTTC.